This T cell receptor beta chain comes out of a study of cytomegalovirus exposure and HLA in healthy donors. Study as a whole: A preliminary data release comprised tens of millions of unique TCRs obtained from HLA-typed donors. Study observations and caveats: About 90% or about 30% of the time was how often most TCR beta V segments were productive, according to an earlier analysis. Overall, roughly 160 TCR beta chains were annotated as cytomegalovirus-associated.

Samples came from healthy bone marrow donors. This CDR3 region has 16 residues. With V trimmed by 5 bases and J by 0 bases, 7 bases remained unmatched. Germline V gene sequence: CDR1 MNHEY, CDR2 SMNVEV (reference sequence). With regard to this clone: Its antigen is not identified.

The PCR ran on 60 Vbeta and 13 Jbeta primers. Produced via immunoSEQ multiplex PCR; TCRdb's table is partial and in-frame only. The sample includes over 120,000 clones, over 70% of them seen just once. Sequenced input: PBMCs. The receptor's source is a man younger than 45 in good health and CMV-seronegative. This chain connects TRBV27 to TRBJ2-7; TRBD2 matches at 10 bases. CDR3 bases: TGTGCCAGCAGTCACCTAGCGGGAGCCCCCTCCTACGAGCAGTACTTC. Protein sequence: CASSHLAGAPSYEQYF.